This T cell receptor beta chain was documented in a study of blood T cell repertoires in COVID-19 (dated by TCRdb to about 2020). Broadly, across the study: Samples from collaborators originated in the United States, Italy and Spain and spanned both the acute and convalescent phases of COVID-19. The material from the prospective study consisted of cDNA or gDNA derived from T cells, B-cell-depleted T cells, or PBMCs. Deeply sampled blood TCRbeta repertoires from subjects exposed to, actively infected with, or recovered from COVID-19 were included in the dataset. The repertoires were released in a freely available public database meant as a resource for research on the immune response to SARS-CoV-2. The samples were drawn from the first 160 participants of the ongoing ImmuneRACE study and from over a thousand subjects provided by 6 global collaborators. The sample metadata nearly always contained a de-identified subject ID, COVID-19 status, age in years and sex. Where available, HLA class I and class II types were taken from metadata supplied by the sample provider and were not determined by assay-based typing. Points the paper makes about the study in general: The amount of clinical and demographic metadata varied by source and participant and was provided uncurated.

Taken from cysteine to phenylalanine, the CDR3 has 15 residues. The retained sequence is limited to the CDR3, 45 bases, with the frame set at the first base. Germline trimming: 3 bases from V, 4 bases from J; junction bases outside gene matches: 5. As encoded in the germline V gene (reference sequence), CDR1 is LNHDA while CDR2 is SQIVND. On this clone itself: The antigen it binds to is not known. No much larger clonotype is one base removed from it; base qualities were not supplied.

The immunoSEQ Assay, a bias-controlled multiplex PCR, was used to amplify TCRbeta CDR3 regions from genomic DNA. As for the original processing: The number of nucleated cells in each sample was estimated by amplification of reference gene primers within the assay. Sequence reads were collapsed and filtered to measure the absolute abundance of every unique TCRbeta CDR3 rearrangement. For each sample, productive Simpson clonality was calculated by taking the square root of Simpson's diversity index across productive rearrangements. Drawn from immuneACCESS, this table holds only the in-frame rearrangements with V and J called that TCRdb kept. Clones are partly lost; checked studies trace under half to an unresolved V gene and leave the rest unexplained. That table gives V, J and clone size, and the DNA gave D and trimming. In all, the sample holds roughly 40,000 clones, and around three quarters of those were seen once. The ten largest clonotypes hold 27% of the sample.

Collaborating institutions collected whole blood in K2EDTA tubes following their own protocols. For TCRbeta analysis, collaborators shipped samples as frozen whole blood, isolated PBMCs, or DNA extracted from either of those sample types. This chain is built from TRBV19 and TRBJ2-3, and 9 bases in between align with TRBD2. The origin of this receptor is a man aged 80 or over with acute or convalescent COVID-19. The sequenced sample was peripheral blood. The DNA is TGTGCCAGTAGTATCAGAAGCGGGGGGCCAGATACGCAGTATTTT. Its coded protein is CASSIRSGGPDTQYF.